These 18 T cell receptor beta chains were all obtained from the same sample, sequenced in a study of early stage breast cancer tumors. The data were produced by immunoSEQ multiplex PCR, yet TCRdb's version contains in-frame clones alone and is incomplete. The sample lists some 8,400 clones; approximately 77% were seen once. Sequences were obtained from normal breast tissue next to the tumor. These receptor sequences come from a person between 55 and 70 years old with breast cancer.

This clone was counted only a few times. The rearrangement uses TRBV6-5 and TRBJ1-5; TRBD1 is a possible D gene (5 bases). CDR3 length: 15 amino acids. The V gene's germline CDR1 is MNHEY and CDR2 SVGAGI. V lost 10 bases to trimming and J lost 7 bases, with 23 bases between them. The CDR3 sequence is CATQTGTGVSQPQHF. CDR3 nucleotides: TGTGCCACCCAAACGGGGACGGGGGTTAGCCAGCCCCAGCATTTT.

The chain uses TRBV27 and TRBJ1-1, with 7 bases identical to TRBD1. Germline V gene lookup returns CDR1 MNHEY and CDR2 SMNVEV (reference sequence). This CDR3 has 14 residues. The V gene end was trimmed by 8 bases and the J gene end by 1 base; junction bases not matched to a gene: 7. The chain's CDR3 is CASVPGTANTEAFF. Written as DNA, the CDR3 is TGTGCCAGCGTACCCGGGACAGCGAACACTGAAGCTTTCTTT.

V usage is TRBV5-6 and J usage is TRBJ2-7; D unresolved. This CDR3 spans 14 amino acids. Trimming left V 4 bases short and J 2 bases short, with 13 bases between. CDR1 is SGHDT and CDR2 is YYEEEE in the germline V gene. The CDR3 nucleotides read TGTGCCAGCAGCGCGGATATGGGGACCTACGAGCAGTACTTC. This translates into CASSADMGTYEQYF.

The chain uses TRBV4-1 and TRBJ1-1; TRBD1 is a possible D gene (6 bases). V lost 1 base and J 4 bases, leaving 10 bases between the germline ends. The germline V gene encodes CDR1 MGHRA and CDR2 YSYEKL. CDR3 size: 14 residues. CDR3: CASSQGEGVTEAFF. In DNA form, the CDR3 reads TGCGCCAGCAGCCAAGGGGAGGGGGTCACTGAAGCTTTCTTT.

This chain joins TRBV28 and TRBJ2-7; either TRBD1 or TRBD2 may supply D (5 bases each). Germline V gene sequence: CDR1 MDHEN, CDR2 SYDVKM. V was clipped by 6 bases and J by 5 bases, with 14 bases between them. The CDR3 sequence is 13 residues long. The CDR3 loop is CASRLPGDDEQYF. The CDR3 nucleotides read TGTGCCAGCAGGCTGCCCGGGGACGACGAGCAGTACTTC.

The V call is TRBV19, the J call TRBJ1-3; maybe TRBD1 (6 bases). The CDR3 contains 14 residues. V shed 7 bases and J shed 3 bases, with 13 bases lying between them. Germline values: CDR1 LNHDA, CDR2 SQIVND (reference sequence). The CDR3 coding sequence is TGTGCCAGTAACGGGGGGGCAGGTGGAAACACCATATATTTT. It yields the protein CASNGGAGGNTIYF. The variable domain in full, completed from reference TRBV19 and TRBJ1-3, reads DGGITQSPKYLFRKEGQNVTLSCEQNLNHDAMYWYRQDPGQGLRLIYYSQIVNDFQKGDIAEGYSVSREKKESFPLTVTSAQKNPTAFYLCASNGGAGGNTIYFGEGSWLTVV.

The chain has TRBV9 and TRBJ2-4; unclear D gene. This CDR3 is built from 14 residues. Trimming removed 0 bases from V and 0 bases from J, with 4 bases in between. Germline loops: CDR1 SGDLS, CDR2 YYNGEE. The CDR3 DNA follows: TGTGCCAGCAGCGTAGGACTAGCCAAAAACATTCAGTACTTC. It specifies CASSVGLAKNIQYF. Full variable domain (rest looked up from reference TRBV9 and TRBJ2-4): DSGVTQTPKHLITATGQRVTLRCSPRSGDLSVYWYQQSLDQGLQFLIQYYNGEERAKGNILERFSAQQFPDLHSELNLSSLELGDSALYFCASSVGLAKNIQYFGAGTRLSVL.

The V gene is TRBV6-1, the J gene TRBJ2-5; D is undetermined. Trimming cost V 2 bases and J 4 bases, with 8 bases left between them. CDR1 is MNHNS and CDR2 is SASEGT in the germline V gene. CDR3 length: 13 amino acids. The chain's CDR3 is CASSENFGETQYF. The CDR3, as DNA: TGTGCCAGCAGTGAAAATTTCGGAGAGACCCAGTACTTC.

This rearrangement joins TRBV6-4 to TRBJ2-1; 7 nucleotides line up with TRBD1. Trimming at V came to 5 bases and at J to 6 bases, leaving 4 bases not matched to a gene. The CDR3 covers 13 residues. Germline lookup yields CDR1 MRHNA and CDR2 SNTAGT. The CDR3 spells CASSMTGINEQFF. The CDR3 DNA reads TGTGCCAGCAGTATGACAGGGATCAATGAGCAGTTCTTC.

The genes are TRBV7-2 and TRBJ2-3, with 9 positions matching TRBD2. Germline loops: CDR1 SGHTA, CDR2 FQGNSA. The CDR3 is made up of 15 amino acids. The J segment lost 0 bases and the V segment lost 5 bases, leaving 3 bases of the junction unmatched. The DNA of the CDR3 is TGTGCCAGCAGCCCTAGCGGGGTTAGCACAGATACGCAGTATTTT. It is translated as CASSPSGVSTDTQYF.

This clone was recorded once. The chain couples TRBV28 to TRBJ2-7; D possibly corresponds to TRBD2 (5 bases). Trimming took 6 bases from V and 3 from J, leaving 15 bases between them. The V gene's germline CDR1 is MDHEN and CDR2 SYDVKM. The CDR3 has 14 amino acids. The CDR3 sequence is CASRWAGMDYEQYF. The DNA for the CDR3 is TGTGCCAGCAGATGGGCCGGGATGGACTACGAGCAGTACTTC.

V and J are TRBV2 and TRBJ1-3; TRBD1 matches 7 bases. V was pared by 3 bases and J by 0 bases, with 8 bases of the junction left unmatched. Per germline, CDR1 SNHLY and CDR2 FYNNEI. The CDR3 is made up of 17 amino acids. The DNA of the CDR3 is TGTGCCAGCAGTGAGAGGAAGGGGGCTGACTCTGGAAACACCATATATTTT. Protein product: CASSERKGADSGNTIYF.

V and J are TRBV28 and TRBJ1-1; the D gene is possibly TRBD1 (6 bases). CDR3 length: 15 residues. The germline V gene encodes CDR1 MDHEN and CDR2 SYDVKM. The V and J ends lost 6 bases and 6 bases respectively, with 20 bases between them. The CDR3 is CASRGLTGFVAEAFF. CDR3 in DNA: TGTGCCAGCAGGGGATTGACAGGTTTCGTTGCTGAAGCTTTCTTT.

V and J are TRBV28 and TRBJ1-1; no firm D call. V shed 3 bases and J shed 0 bases, with 17 bases lying between them. CDR1 is MDHEN, CDR2 SYDVKM, per germline. The CDR3 has 17 amino acids. In DNA, the CDR3 is TGTGCCAGCAGTTTGAGGACTTCCTTACGGATGAACACTGAAGCTTTCTTT. Its translation is CASSLRTSLRMNTEAFF.

The V call is TRBV7-2, the J call TRBJ2-7; D remains unclear. The ends were cut back, 4 bases at V and 2 bases at J, with 6 bases in the middle. Germline CDR1 is SGHTA and CDR2 is FQGNSA. This CDR3 is built from 12 residues. The CDR3 DNA reads as TGTGCCAGCAGCTCCCTCACCTACGAGCAGTACTTC. Translating it yields CASSSLTYEQYF.

The chain couples TRBV28 to TRBJ1-2; 10 bases agree with TRBD1. Trimming cost V 6 bases and J 4 bases; bases outside gene matches: 11. CDR1 is MDHEN, CDR2 SYDVKM, per germline. The CDR3 contains 16 residues. CDR3 coding DNA: TGTGCCAGCAGAACCCCGGGACAGGGGTATGGCTATGGCTACACCTTC. Translated, it gives CASRTPGQGYGYGYTF.

This chain uses TRBV11-3 with TRBJ2-7; possible D gene TRBD1, 6 bases. Germline V gives CDR1 SGHNT, CDR2 YENEEA. V lost 5 bases, J lost 4 bases, and 9 bases lay in between. This CDR3 region has 12 residues. In DNA, the CDR3 is TGTGCCAGCAGCGTAACAGGGTACGAGCAGTACTTC. Protein: CASSVTGYEQYF. Drawing the rest from reference TRBV11-3 and TRBJ2-7, the complete variable domain is EAGVVQSPRYKIIEKKQPVAFWCNPISGHNTLYWYLQNLGQGPELLIRYENEEAVDDSQLPKDRFSAERLKGVDSTLKIQPAELGDSAVYLCASSVTGYEQYFGPGTRLTVT.

The rearrangement links TRBV7-9 to TRBJ1-1; D remains ambiguous. The CDR3 is 15 amino acids. The V gene lost 1 base and the J gene lost 3 bases, with 12 bases spanning the gap. CDR1 and CDR2 (germline): SEHNR, FQNEAQ (reference sequence). The CDR3 DNA is TGTGCCAGCAGCTTAGTTTCAAGCTGGTACACTGAAGCTTTCTTT. This translates into CASSLVSSWYTEAFF. Together with reference TRBV7-9 and TRBJ1-1, the CDR3 gives the full variable domain: DTGVSQNPRHKITKRGQNVTFRCDPISEHNRLYWYRQTLGQGPEFLTYFQNEAQLEKSRLLSDRFSAERPKGSFSTLEIQRTEQGDSAMYLCASSLVSSWYTEAFFGQGTRLTVV.